The 32 T cell receptor beta chains presented below share a single source sample, sequenced in a study of blood T cell repertoires in COVID-19. Measured with immunoSEQ multiplex PCR; TCRdb has only the in-frame clones, and not every one. Found here are about 120,000 clones, over 85% of them singletons; the top ten hold around 4.6%. The source material was peripheral blood. These receptors all come from a man aged 55 to 69 with COVID-19, enrolled during active disease.

This rearrangement joins TRBV4-3 to TRBJ2-7, with D maybe TRBD1 (5 bases). CDR1 is LGHNA and CDR2 is YSLEER in the germline V gene. The CDR3 extends over 14 amino acids. Trimming removed 0 bases from V and 3 bases from J, with 9 bases in between. The DNA of the CDR3 is TGCGCCAGCAGCCAAGATTTGCAGGGCTACGAGCAGTACTTC. Encoded protein: CASSQDLQGYEQYF.

This rearrangement joins TRBV6-5 to TRBJ2-1; TRBD1 is a possible D gene (6 bases). Germline V gene lookup returns CDR1 MNHEY and CDR2 SVGAGI. The CDR3 length is 13 residues. Trimming took 7 bases from V and 9 from J, leaving 16 bases between them. The CDR3 nucleotides read TGTGCCAGCATCGGATCAGGGGCCCGTGAGCAGTTCTTC. Protein product: CASIGSGAREQFF.

The chain couples TRBV29-1 to TRBJ1-4; no clear D. Germline loops: CDR1 SQVTM, CDR2 ANQGSEA. Trimming stripped 1 base from V and 6 bases from J, with 15 bases between. The CDR3 is 15 residues long. The CDR3 sequence is CSVEGTGREDEKLFF. The DNA of the CDR3 is TGCAGCGTTGAAGGAACGGGAAGGGAAGATGAAAAACTGTTTTTT.

The rearrangement links TRBV19 to TRBJ2-5; possibly TRBD2 for D (5 bases). V was clipped by 6 bases and J by 13 bases, with 15 bases between them. Germline CDR1 LNHDA, CDR2 SQIVND (reference sequence). CDR3 size: 11 residues. The CDR3 DNA reads as TGTGCCAGTAGCATCGGGGATAGAGGGTACTTC. It encodes CASSIGDRGYF.

This rearrangement joins TRBV24-1 to TRBJ2-5; D may be TRBD2 (7 bases). Germline V gives CDR1 KGHDR, CDR2 SFDVKD. The CDR3 length is 16 residues. Trimming removed 3 bases from V and 2 bases from J, with 15 bases in between. DNA for the CDR3: TGTGCCACCAGTGATCCCGGAGCGGGGACACAAGAGACCCAGTACTTC. This sequence encodes CATSDPGAGTQETQYF.

A single count supports this clone. The chain carries TRBV11-2 and TRBJ1-1; the D is unclear. The CDR3 has 12 residues. The V end was cut by 5 bases, the J end by 6 bases, with 10 bases between. CDR1 is SGHAT and CDR2 is FQNNGV in the germline V gene. The CDR3 spells CASSVQFPEAFF. DNA of the CDR3: TGTGCCAGCAGCGTACAGTTTCCTGAAGCTTTCTTT.

Remarks on this clone: The same CDR3 also results from other DNA sequences found in this sample. The gene calls are TRBV9 and TRBJ1-1; D is ambiguous. The CDR3 spans 14 residues. V lost 0 bases and J 1 base, leaving 7 bases between the germline ends. Germline CDR1 is SGDLS and CDR2 is YYNGEE. CDR3 region: CASSVATGNTEAFF. CDR3 DNA: TGTGCCAGCAGCGTAGCTACTGGGAACACTGAAGCTTTCTTT.

The chain is built from TRBV10-1 and TRBJ2-7; D is perhaps TRBD1 (6 bases). Trimming removed 3 bases at V and 7 bases at J, with 16 bases between. This CDR3 contains 14 residues. Germline V gene data show CDR1 as WNHNN and CDR2 as SYGVQD (reference sequence). This CDR3 is CASSDGRGNWEQYF. The CDR3 bases are TGCGCCAGCAGTGATGGCAGGGGTAATTGGGAGCAGTACTTC.

The gene calls are TRBV27 and TRBJ1-2; TRBD1 matches 8 bases. This CDR3 is built from 14 residues. CDR1 is MNHEY, CDR2 SMNVEV, per germline (reference sequence). The V gene end was trimmed by 4 bases and the J gene end by 4 bases; junction bases not matched to a gene: 5. In DNA, the CDR3 is TGTGCCAGCAGTTCGGACAGGGCGCTCTATGGCTACACCTTC. Translating gives CASSSDRALYGYTF.

The gene calls are TRBV2 and TRBJ1-6; 10 positions match TRBD1. This CDR3 comprises 16 residues. V was clipped by 4 bases and J by 9 bases; unmatched bases: 9. In germline, CDR1 is SNHLY, CDR2 FYNNEI. The CDR3 DNA reads as TGTGCCAGCAGTGGACCTGGGACAGGGGAACGTTCACCCCTCCACTTT. Protein product: CASSGPGTGERSPLHF.

This clone is a singleton in its sample. J is TRBJ1-3 and V is TRBV30; 9 positions match TRBD1. V gave up 0 bases and J gave up 2 bases; unmatched junction bases: 5. CDR1 and CDR2 from the germline V gene are GTSNPN and SVGIG (reference sequence). There are 16 residues in the CDR3. CDR3 region: CAWSVRDRGTGNTIYF. The CDR3 DNA reads as TGTGCCTGGAGTGTACGAGACAGGGGGACTGGAAACACCATATATTTT.

V is TRBV19 and J is TRBJ1-5; D remains unclear. The germline V gene encodes CDR1 LNHDA and CDR2 SQIVND (reference sequence). The V end was cut by 7 bases, the J end by 1 base, with 11 bases between. The CDR3 runs 14 residues. The chain's CDR3 is CASNPGSSNQPQHF. The DNA of the CDR3 is TGTGCCAGTAACCCGGGATCAAGCAATCAGCCCCAGCATTTT.

The chain is built from TRBV5-4 and TRBJ1-1; maybe TRBD1 (6 bases). The V end was cut by 2 bases, the J end by 1 base, with 12 bases between. The CDR3 contains 15 residues. Germline CDR1 SGHNT, CDR2 YYREEE (reference sequence). CDR3 residues: CASSFGLDRNTEAFF. CDR3 coding DNA: TGTGCCAGCAGCTTTGGCCTGGACAGGAACACTGAAGCTTTCTTT.

This clone has just one count. The genes are TRBV18 and TRBJ1-2; D is ambiguous. Per the germline V gene, CDR1 is KGHSH and CDR2 is LQKENI. V dropped 5 bases and J dropped 3 bases, with 13 bases sitting between them. This CDR3 comprises 14 residues. The CDR3 DNA reads TGTGCCAGCTCAGATCAGAGACAATACTATGGCTACACCTTC. Protein sequence: CASSDQRQYYGYTF.

The chain has TRBV9 and TRBJ1-1, with TRBD1 identical over 8 bases. Germline lookup yields CDR1 SGDLS and CDR2 YYNGEE. CDR3 size: 15 residues. The V segment lost 4 bases and the J segment 3 bases; nucleotides outside the gene matches: 8. The CDR3 DNA reads TGTGCCAGCAGCTCCCGGACAGGGTTTGACACTGAAGCTTTCTTT. Translation gives CASSSRTGFDTEAFF.

This clone was seen once. The V and J genes are TRBV4-3 and TRBJ2-1; D is unresolved. Per the germline V gene, CDR1 is LGHNA and CDR2 is YSLEER. The CDR3 consists of 17 residues. Trimming removed 2 bases at V and 0 bases at J, with 14 bases between. CDR3 DNA: TGCGCCAGCAGCCAATCGACTCCCTTTAGCTCCTACAATGAGCAGTTCTTC. It specifies CASSQSTPFSSYNEQFF.

The V call is TRBV28, the J call TRBJ2-7, with 9 bases matching TRBD1. V lost 6 bases and J lost 3; bases outside the gene matches: 9. Germline V gene data show CDR1 as MDHEN and CDR2 as SYDVKM. The CDR3 loop spans 15 amino acids. The CDR3 coding sequence is TGTGCCAGCAGCACTAGGGACAGGGTGGGCTACGAGCAGTACTTC. Protein: CASSTRDRVGYEQYF. The variable domain in full, completed from reference TRBV28 and TRBJ2-7, reads DVKVTQSSRYLVKRTGEKVFLECVQDMDHENMFWYRQDPGLGLRLIYFSYDVKMKEKGDIPEGYSVSREKKERFSLILESASTNQTSMYLCASSTRDRVGYEQYFGPGTRLTVT.

This chain links TRBV3-1 (or the pseudogene TRBV3-2) with TRBJ2-7, with 10 bases fitting TRBD1. This CDR3 region has 15 residues. CDR1 LGHDT and CDR2 YNNKEL come from the germline V gene (reference sequence). The V segment lost 2 bases and the J segment 5 bases; nucleotides outside the gene matches: 6. The CDR3 region has the DNA TGTGCCAGCAGCCAACCGACAGGGGGCGCGAACGAGCAGTACTTC. This gives the protein CASSQPTGGANEQYF.

V and J are TRBV2 and TRBJ1-1; D is perhaps TRBD1 (5 bases). V was pared by 6 bases and J by 8 bases, with 16 bases between. The CDR3 runs 13 residues. CDR1 SNHLY and CDR2 FYNNEI come from the germline V gene. The CDR3 protein is CASSTAMRGEAFF. CDR3 nucleotides: TGTGCCAGCAGCACCGCTATGCGGGGGGAAGCTTTCTTT.

CDR3 region: CASSQQGAGFGYTF. DNA for the CDR3: TGTGCCAGCAGCCAACAGGGGGCTGGTTTTGGCTACACCTTC. This chain connects TRBV5-6 to TRBJ1-2, with 9 bases aligning to TRBD1. The length of the CDR3 is 14 residues. The germline gives CDR1 SGHDT, CDR2 YYEEEE. The trim removed 4 bases at V and 7 bases at J, leaving 8 bases unmatched.

CDR3 sequence (DNA): TGTGCCAGCAGCTTAGCGGCAGTTCGAACCTACGAGCAGTACTTC. Encoded protein: CASSLAAVRTYEQYF. V usage is TRBV7-6 and J usage is TRBJ2-7; no definite D call. The CDR3 is made up of 15 amino acids. Germline CDR1 SGHVS, CDR2 FNYEAQ. The V end was cut by 0 bases, the J end by 2 bases, with 11 bases between.

Here the CDR3 reads CASSSRAVSSTDTQYF. The CDR3 DNA reads as TGCGCCAGCAGCTCAAGAGCCGTTTCATCCACAGATACGCAGTATTTT. The rearrangement uses TRBV5-1 and TRBJ2-3; D gene uncertain. The V end was cut by 3 bases, the J end by 2 bases, with 16 bases between. CDR1 and CDR2 from the germline V gene are SGHRS and YFSETQ. This CDR3 has 16 amino acids.

This clone was seen only once. The chain links TRBV19 to TRBJ2-3, with 8 bases lining up with TRBD1. V lost 3 bases to trimming and J lost 3 bases; unmatched junction nucleotides: 11. The CDR3 spans 17 residues. CDR1 and CDR2 (germline): LNHDA, SQIVND (reference sequence). The CDR3, as DNA: TGTGCCAGTAGTATGTTCCAACGACAGGGGAGAACAGATACGCAGTATTTT. The encoded protein is CASSMFQRQGRTDTQYF. The whole variable domain, filled in from reference TRBV19 and TRBJ2-3, reads DGGITQSPKYLFRKEGQNVTLSCEQNLNHDAMYWYRQDPGQGLRLIYYSQIVNDFQKGDIAEGYSVSREKKESFPLTVTSAQKNPTAFYLCASSMFQRQGRTDTQYFGPGTRLTVL.

This chain links TRBV14 with TRBJ2-4; D not resolved. This CDR3 has 16 amino acids. V lost 2 bases to trimming and J lost 0 bases, with 11 bases between them. Germline CDR1 and CDR2: SGHDN and FVKESK. The CDR3 loop is CASSQSRVLAKNIQYF. The CDR3 DNA is TGTGCCAGCAGCCAATCCCGGGTTCTAGCCAAAAACATTCAGTACTTC. Using reference TRBV14 and TRBJ2-4 for the parts outside the CDR3, the full variable domain is EAGVTQFPSHSVIEKGQTVTLRCDPISGHDNLYWYRRVMGKEIKFLLHFVKESKQDESGMPNNRFLAERTGGTYSTLKVQPAELEDSGVYFCASSQSRVLAKNIQYFGAGTRLSVL.

The V and J genes are TRBV28 and TRBJ2-5; D perhaps matches TRBD2 (5 bases). Germline values: CDR1 MDHEN, CDR2 SYDVKM. The V end lost 7 bases, the J end lost 4 bases, and 13 bases lay between the germline ends. This CDR3 is 13 amino acids long. Written as DNA, the CDR3 is TGTGCCAGCAACATAGAAGGAGGAGAGACCCAGTACTTC. Residues: CASNIEGGETQYF.

To note about this clone: The junction departs from the called germline gene at one end, perhaps through a read error. DNA for the CDR3: TGTGCCAGCAGTGAGTTACCGACTCGAGTAGACTTC. This encodes CASSELPTRVDF. The V call is TRBV2, the J call TRBJ2-4; no firm D call. This CDR3 spans 12 amino acids. The germline V gene encodes CDR1 SNHLY and CDR2 FYNNEI.

This clone has only one observation. The V gene is TRBV19, the J gene TRBJ2-4; D may be TRBD2 (6 bases). Germline V lookup: CDR1 LNHDA, CDR2 SQIVND (reference sequence). The CDR3 runs 18 residues. Trimming took 5 bases from V and 1 from J, leaving 21 bases between them. CDR3 loop: CASSPTVGEERAKNIQYF. The CDR3 DNA sequence: TGTGCCAGTAGTCCCACCGTCGGGGAGGAAAGGGCCAAAAACATTCAGTACTTC.

The chain is built from TRBV7-3 and TRBJ2-5; 8 nucleotides align to TRBD2. With 5 bases clipped from V and 5 bases from J, the junction kept 10 bases outside the gene matches. The CDR3 has 15 amino acids. Germline lookup yields CDR1 SGHTA and CDR2 FQGTGA. CDR3 bases: TGTGCCAGCAGCCCGTGGGCGGGAGGCTTGGAGACCCAGTACTTC. It codes for CASSPWAGGLETQYF.

This rearrangement joins TRBV4-3 to TRBJ2-1, with TRBD1 matching over 8 bases. Per the germline V gene, CDR1 is LGHNA and CDR2 is YSLEER. V shed 4 bases and J 0 bases; nucleotides not matched to a gene: 2. The length of the CDR3 is 15 residues. The CDR3 DNA sequence: TGCGCCAGCAGCCCCGACAGGGGCTCCTACAATGAGCAGTTCTTC. Protein product: CASSPDRGSYNEQFF.

This chain uses TRBV21-1 with TRBJ1-2; the D segment call TRBD1 is taken from the table without a DNA check. TRBV21-1 is recorded as a pseudogene. The CDR3 spans 14 residues. The CDR3 sequence: CASTDRARNYGYTF. CDR3 in DNA: TGTGCCAGCACCGACAGGGCCCGAAACTATGGCTACACCTTC.

This chain links TRBV7-2 with TRBJ1-5, with TRBD1 matching 7 bases. The ends lost 5 bases at V and 7 bases at J; junction bases unmatched: 8. The CDR3 has 14 residues. The germline CDR1 and CDR2 sequences are SGHTA and FQGNSA. In DNA form, the CDR3 reads TGTGCCAGCAGCGCCCGACAGGGCGTGCAGCCCCAGCATTTT. Translated: CASSARQGVQPQHF.

This chain links TRBV10-1 with TRBJ2-1; D uncertain. This CDR3 has 13 amino acids. V was cut by 2 bases and J by 5 bases, with 7 bases left in between. CDR1 is WNHNN and CDR2 is SYGVQD in the germline V gene (reference sequence). CDR3 residues: CASSEEVHNEQFF. The CDR3 nucleotides read TGCGCCAGCAGTGAGGAGGTCCACAATGAGCAGTTCTTC.